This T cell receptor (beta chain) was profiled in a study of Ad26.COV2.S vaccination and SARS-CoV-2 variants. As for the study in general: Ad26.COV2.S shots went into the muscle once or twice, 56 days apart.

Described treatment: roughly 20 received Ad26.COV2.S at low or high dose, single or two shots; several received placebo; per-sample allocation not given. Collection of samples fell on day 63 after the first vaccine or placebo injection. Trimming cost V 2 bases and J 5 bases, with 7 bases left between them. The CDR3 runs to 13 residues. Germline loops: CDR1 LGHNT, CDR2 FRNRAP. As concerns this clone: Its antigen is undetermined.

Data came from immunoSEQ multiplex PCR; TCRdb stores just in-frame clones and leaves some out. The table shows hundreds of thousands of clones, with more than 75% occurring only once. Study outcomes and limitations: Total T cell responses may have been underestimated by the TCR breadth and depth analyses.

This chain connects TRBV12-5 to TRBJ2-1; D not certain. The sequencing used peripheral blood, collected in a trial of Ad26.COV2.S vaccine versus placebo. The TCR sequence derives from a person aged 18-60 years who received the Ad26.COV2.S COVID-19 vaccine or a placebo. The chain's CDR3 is CASGLLSNNEQFF. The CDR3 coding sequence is TGTGCTAGTGGTTTGTTGTCCAACAATGAGCAGTTCTTC.